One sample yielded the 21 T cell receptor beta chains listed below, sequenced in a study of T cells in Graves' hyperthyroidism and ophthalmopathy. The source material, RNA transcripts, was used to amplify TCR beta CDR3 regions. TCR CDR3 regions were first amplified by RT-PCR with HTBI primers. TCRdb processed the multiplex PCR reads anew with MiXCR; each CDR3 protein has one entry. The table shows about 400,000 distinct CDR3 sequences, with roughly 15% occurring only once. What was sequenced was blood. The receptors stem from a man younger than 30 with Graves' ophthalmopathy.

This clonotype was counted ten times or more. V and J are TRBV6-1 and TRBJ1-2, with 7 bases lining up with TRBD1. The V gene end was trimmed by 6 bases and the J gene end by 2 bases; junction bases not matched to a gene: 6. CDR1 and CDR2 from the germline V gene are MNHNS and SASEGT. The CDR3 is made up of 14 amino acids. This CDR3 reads CASRGDRKNYGYTF. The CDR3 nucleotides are TGTGCCAGCAGGGGGGACAGAAAAAACTATGGCTACACCTTC.

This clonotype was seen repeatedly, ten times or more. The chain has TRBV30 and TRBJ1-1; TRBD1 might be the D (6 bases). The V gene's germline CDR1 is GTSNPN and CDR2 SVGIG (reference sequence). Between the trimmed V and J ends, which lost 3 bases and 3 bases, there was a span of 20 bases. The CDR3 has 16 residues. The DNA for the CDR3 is TGTGCCTGGAGGACAACCAGGGGTGGCGGATACACTGAAGCTTTCTTT. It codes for CAWRTTRGGGYTEAFF.

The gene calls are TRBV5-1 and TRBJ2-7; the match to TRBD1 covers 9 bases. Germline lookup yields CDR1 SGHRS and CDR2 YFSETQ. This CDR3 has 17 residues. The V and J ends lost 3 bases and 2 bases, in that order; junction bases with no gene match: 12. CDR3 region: CASSSRTGDSLPYEQYF. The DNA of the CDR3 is TGCGCCAGCAGCTCCCGGACAGGGGACTCCCTCCCCTACGAGCAGTACTTC.

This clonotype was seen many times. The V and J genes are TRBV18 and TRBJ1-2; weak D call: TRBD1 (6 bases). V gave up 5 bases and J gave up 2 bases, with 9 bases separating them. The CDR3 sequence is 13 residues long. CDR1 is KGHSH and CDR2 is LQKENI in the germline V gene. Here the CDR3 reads CASSVDRNYGYTF. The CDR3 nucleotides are TGTGCCAGCTCAGTCGACAGGAACTATGGCTACACCTTC.

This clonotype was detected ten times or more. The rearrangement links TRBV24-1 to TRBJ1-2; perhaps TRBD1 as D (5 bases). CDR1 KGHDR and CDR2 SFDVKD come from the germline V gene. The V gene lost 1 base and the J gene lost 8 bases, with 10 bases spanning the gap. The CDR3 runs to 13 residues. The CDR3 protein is CATSDLEGRGYTF. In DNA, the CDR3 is TGTGCCACCAGTGATTTAGAGGGACGCGGCTACACCTTC.

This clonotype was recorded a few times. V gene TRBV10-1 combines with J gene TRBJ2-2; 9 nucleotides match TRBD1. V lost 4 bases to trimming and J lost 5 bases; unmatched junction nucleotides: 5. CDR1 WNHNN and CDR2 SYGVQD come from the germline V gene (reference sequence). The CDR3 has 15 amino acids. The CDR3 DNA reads TGCGCCAGCAGTGGAGGGACAGGGTGGACCGGGGAGCTGTTTTTT. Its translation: CASSGGTGWTGELFF.

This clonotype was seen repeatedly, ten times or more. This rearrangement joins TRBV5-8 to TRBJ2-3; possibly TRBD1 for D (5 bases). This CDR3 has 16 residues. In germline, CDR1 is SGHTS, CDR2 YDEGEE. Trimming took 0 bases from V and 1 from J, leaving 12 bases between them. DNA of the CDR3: TGTGCCAGCAGCTTGGGGGTGGACACCCGCACAGATACGCAGTATTTT. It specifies CASSLGVDTRTDTQYF.

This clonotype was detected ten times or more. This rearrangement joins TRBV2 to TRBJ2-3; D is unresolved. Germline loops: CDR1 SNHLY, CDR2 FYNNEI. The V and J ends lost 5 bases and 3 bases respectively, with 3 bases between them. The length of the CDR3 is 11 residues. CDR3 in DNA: TGTGCCAGCAGTATGACAGATACGCAGTATTTT. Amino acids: CASSMTDTQYF.

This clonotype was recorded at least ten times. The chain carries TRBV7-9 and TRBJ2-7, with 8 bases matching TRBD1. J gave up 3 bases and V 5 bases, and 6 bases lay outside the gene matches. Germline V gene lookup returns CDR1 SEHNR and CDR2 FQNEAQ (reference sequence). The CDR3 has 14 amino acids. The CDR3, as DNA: TGTGCCAGCAGCCGCTCCGACAGGGGCTACGAGCAGTACTTC. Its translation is CASSRSDRGYEQYF.

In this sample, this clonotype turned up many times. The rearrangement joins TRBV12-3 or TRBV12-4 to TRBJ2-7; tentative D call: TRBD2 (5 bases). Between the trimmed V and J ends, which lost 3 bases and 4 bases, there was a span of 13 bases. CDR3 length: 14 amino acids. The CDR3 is CASSLAGEGYEQYF. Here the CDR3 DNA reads TGTGCCAGCAGTTTGGCCGGCGAGGGTTACGAGCAGTACTTC.

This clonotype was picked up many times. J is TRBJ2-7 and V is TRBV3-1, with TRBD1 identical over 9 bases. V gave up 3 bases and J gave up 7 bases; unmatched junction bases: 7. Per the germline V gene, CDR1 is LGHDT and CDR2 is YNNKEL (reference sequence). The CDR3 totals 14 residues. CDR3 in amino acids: CASSQAGTGWEQYF. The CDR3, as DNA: TGTGCCAGCAGCCAGGCCGGGACAGGGTGGGAGCAGTACTTC.

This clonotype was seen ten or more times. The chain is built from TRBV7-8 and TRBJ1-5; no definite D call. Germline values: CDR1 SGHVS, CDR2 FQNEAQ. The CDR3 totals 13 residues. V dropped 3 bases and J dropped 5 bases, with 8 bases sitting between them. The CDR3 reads CASSLNVDQPQHF. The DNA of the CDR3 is TGTGCCAGCAGCTTGAATGTGGATCAGCCCCAGCATTTT.

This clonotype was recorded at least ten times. CDR3 DNA sequence: TGCAGCGTTGAAGAACAGGGAGCAAACAATGAGCAGTTCTTC. Translated, it gives CSVEEQGANNEQFF. The V gene is TRBV29-1, the J gene TRBJ2-1, with D perhaps matching TRBD1 (6 bases). Germline values: CDR1 SQVTM, CDR2 ANQGSEA. The CDR3 runs 14 residues. V was shortened by 0 bases and J by 5 bases, with 11 bases between the two germline ends.

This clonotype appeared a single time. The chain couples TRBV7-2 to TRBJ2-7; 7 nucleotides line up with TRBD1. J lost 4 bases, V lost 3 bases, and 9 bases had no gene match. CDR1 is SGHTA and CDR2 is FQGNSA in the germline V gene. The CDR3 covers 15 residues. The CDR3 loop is CASSFPSTGIYEQYF. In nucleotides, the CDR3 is TGTGCCAGCAGCTTCCCTTCGACAGGGATATACGAGCAGTACTTC. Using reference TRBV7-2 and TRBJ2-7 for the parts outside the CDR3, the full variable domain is GAGVSQSPSNKVTEKGKDVELRCDPISGHTALYWYRQSLGQGLEFLIYFQGNSAPDKSGLPSDRFSAERTGGSVSTLTIQRTQQEDSAVYLCASSFPSTGIYEQYFGPGTRLTVT.

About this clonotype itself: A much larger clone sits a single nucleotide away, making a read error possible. The CDR3 bases are TGTGCCAGCAGCTTAGCTAGCCCCCCCTCCAATGAGCAGTCCTTC. Amino acid sequence: CASSLASPPSNEQSF. This chain connects TRBV13 to TRBJ2-1; maybe TRBD2 (5 bases). The germline CDR1 and CDR2 sequences are PRHDT and FYEKMQ (reference sequence). The CDR3 runs 15 residues.

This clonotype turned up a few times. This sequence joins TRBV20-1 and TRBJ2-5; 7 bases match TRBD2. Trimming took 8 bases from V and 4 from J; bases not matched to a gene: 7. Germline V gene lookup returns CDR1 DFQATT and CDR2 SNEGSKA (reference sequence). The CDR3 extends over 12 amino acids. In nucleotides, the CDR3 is TGCAGTTACATAGCGGGTGGAGAGACCCAGTACTTC. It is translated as CSYIAGGETQYF.

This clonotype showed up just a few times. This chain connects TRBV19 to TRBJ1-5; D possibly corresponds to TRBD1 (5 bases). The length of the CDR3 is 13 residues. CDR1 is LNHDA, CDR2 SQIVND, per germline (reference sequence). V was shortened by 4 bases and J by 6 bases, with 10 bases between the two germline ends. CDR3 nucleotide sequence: TGTGCCAGTAGTACACCCCAGGGTCAGCCCCAGCATTTT. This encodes CASSTPQGQPQHF.

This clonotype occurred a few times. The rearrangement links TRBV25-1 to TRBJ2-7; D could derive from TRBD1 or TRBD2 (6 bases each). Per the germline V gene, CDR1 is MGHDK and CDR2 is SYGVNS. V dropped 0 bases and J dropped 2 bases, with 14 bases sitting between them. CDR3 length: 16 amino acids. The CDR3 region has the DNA TGTGCCAGCAGTGAATATTTGGGGGGCCCCACCTACGAGCAGTACTTC. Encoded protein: CASSEYLGGPTYEQYF.

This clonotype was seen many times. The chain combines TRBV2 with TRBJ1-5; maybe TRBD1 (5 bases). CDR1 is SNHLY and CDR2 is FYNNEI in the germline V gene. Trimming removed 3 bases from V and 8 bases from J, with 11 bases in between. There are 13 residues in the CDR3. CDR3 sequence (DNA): TGTGCCAGCAGTGATCCGGGGGGGGAGCCCCAGCATTTT. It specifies CASSDPGGEPQHF. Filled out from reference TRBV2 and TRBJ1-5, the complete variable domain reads EPEVTQTPSHQVTQMGQEVILRCVPISNHLYFYWYRQILGQKVEFLVSFYNNEISEKSEIFDDQFSVERPDGSNFTLKIRSTKLEDSAMYFCASSDPGGEPQHFGDGTRLSIL.

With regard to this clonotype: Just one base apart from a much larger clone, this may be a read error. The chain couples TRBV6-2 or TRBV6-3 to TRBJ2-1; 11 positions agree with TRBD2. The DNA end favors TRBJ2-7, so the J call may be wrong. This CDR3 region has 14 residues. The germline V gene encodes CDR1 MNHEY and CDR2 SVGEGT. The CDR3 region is CASSLAGGRNEQYF. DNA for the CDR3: TGTGCCAGCAGCCTAGCGGGAGGTCGGAATGAGCAGTACTTC.

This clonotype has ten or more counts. This CDR3 reads CASSDRDRVLSDTQYF. DNA for the CDR3: TGTGCCAGCAGTGACAGGGACAGGGTTCTGTCAGATACGCAGTATTTT. The rearrangement uses TRBV6-1 and TRBJ2-3; 9 bases map to TRBD1. Germline CDR1 is MNHNS and CDR2 is SASEGT. The ends lost 3 bases at V and 4 bases at J; junction bases unmatched: 8. This CDR3 has 16 residues.